These T cell receptor beta chains were read from a single sample in a study of T cells in Graves' hyperthyroidism and ophthalmopathy. One entry per CDR3 protein, called by TCRdb with MiXCR from the multiplex PCR reads. This sample carries 650,000 to 850,000 distinct CDR3 sequences, over 15% of them seen once, and the ten largest clones take 16%. The sample taken for sequencing was blood. The receptors here all came from a woman in her fifties or sixties with Graves' hyperthyroidism that later progressed to Graves' ophthalmopathy. Each CDR3 is given with its conserved first and last residue. D genes are given only for firm matches. Clone size is not always given. Where it is, it says once, few, many or a class for expanded clones.

V gene: TRBV20-1; D gene: TRBD2; clone size: -; J gene: TRBJ2-3; CDR3 protein: CSARRGDTTDTQYF; CDR3 DNA: TGCAGTGCCAGACGGGGGGATACCACAGATACGCAGTATTTT
V gene: TRBV5-1; D gene: TRBD2; clone size: many; J gene: TRBJ2-1; CDR3 protein: CASSLEAGGHNEQFF; CDR3 DNA: TGCGCCAGCAGCTTGGAAGCGGGGGGTCACAATGAGCAGTTCTTC
V gene: TRBV29-1; D gene: -; clone size: few; J gene: TRBJ1-1; CDR3 protein: CSVEDWGWNEAFF; CDR3 DNA: TGCAGCGTTGAAGACTGGGGGTGGAATGAAGCTTTCTTT
V gene: TRBV27; D gene: -; clone size: many; J gene: TRBJ1-2; CDR3 protein: CASSLPGGNGYTF; CDR3 DNA: TGTGCCAGCAGTCTCCCCGGGGGGAATGGCTACACCTTC
V gene: TRBV4-2; D gene: -; clone size: once; J gene: TRBJ2-6; CDR3 protein: CASSHPRELSGANVLTF; CDR3 DNA: TGTGCCAGCAGCCACCCAAGGGAACTCTCTGGGGCCAACGTCCTGACTTTC
V gene: TRBV30; D gene: -; clone size: many; J gene: TRBJ1-1; CDR3 protein: CAWSVLTANTEAFF; CDR3 DNA: TGTGCCTGGAGTGTACTGACAGCGAACACTGAAGCTTTCTTT
V gene: TRBV7-9; D gene: TRBD2; clone size: -; J gene: TRBJ2-1; CDR3 protein: CASSFLLGTSGGISYNEQFF; CDR3 DNA: TGTGCCAGCAGCTTCCTGCTAGGGACTAGCGGGGGTATCTCCTACAATGAGCAGTTCTTC
V gene: TRBV7-2; D gene: TRBD2; clone size: many; J gene: TRBJ2-1; CDR3 protein: CASSLAGGVYNEQFF; CDR3 DNA: TGTGCCAGCAGCTTGGCGGGGGGAGTCTACAATGAGCAGTTCTTC
V gene: TRBV19; D gene: -; clone size: -; J gene: TRBJ2-3; CDR3 protein: CASSIFGGTDTQYF; CDR3 DNA: TGTGCCAGTAGTATTTTCGGGGGCACAGATACGCAGTATTTT
V gene: TRBV9; D gene: TRBD1; clone size: few; J gene: TRBJ2-4; CDR3 protein: CASSRQGDSKNIQYF; CDR3 DNA: TGTGCCAGCAGTCGACAGGGGGACTCCAAAAACATTCAGTACTTC
V gene: TRBV3-1; D gene: -; clone size: -; J gene: TRBJ1-2; CDR3 protein: CASSQRGYGYTF; CDR3 DNA: TGTGCCAGCAGCCAGAGGGGCTATGGCTACACCTTC
V gene: TRBV5-1; D gene: TRBD2; clone size: few; J gene: TRBJ2-3; CDR3 protein: CASSQTSGGTTDTQYF; CDR3 DNA: TGCGCCAGCAGCCAGACTAGCGGGGGGACCACAGATACGCAGTATTTT
V gene: TRBV7-2; D gene: -; clone size: many; J gene: TRBJ2-1; CDR3 protein: CASSLSAGALNEQFF; CDR3 DNA: TGTGCCAGCAGCTTATCGGCGGGTGCCTTGAATGAGCAGTTCTTC
V gene: TRBV4-1; D gene: -; clone size: few; J gene: TRBJ2-7; CDR3 protein: CASSHDKRVPYEQYF; CDR3 DNA: TGCGCCAGCAGCCACGACAAGCGGGTTCCCTACGAGCAGTACTTC
V gene: TRBV5-1; D gene: -; clone size: -; J gene: TRBJ1-1; CDR3 protein: CASSTRTAGKTEAFF; CDR3 DNA: TGCGCCAGCAGCACCCGGACAGCCGGTAAGACTGAAGCTTTCTTT
V gene: TRBV7-9; D gene: TRBD2; clone size: many; J gene: TRBJ2-7; CDR3 protein: CASSLGLAGGSPADEQYF; CDR3 DNA: TGTGCCAGCAGCTTAGGACTAGCGGGGGGCTCTCCTGCTGACGAGCAGTACTTC
V gene: TRBV27; D gene: TRBD1; clone size: few; J gene: TRBJ2-7; CDR3 protein: CASSLSSGDRGPYEQYF; CDR3 DNA: TGTGCCAGCAGTTTAAGCTCCGGGGACAGGGGGCCTTACGAGCAGTACTTC
V gene: TRBV10-2; D gene: -; clone size: -; J gene: TRBJ2-6; CDR3 protein: CASSAVGVSGANVLTF; CDR3 DNA: TGCGCCAGCAGTGCTGTCGGTGTGAGCGGGGCCAACGTCCTGACTTTC
V gene: TRBV5-1; D gene: -; clone size: few; J gene: TRBJ2-7; CDR3 protein: CASSRGTPYYEQYF; CDR3 DNA: TGCGCCAGCAGCCGCGGGACTCCGTATTACGAGCAGTACTTC
V gene: TRBV5-4; D gene: -; clone size: few; J gene: TRBJ2-5; CDR3 protein: CASSPGPDPIQETQYF; CDR3 DNA: TGTGCCAGCAGCCCCGGACCTGACCCGATCCAAGAGACCCAGTACTTC
V gene: TRBV5-1; D gene: -; clone size: many; J gene: TRBJ1-2; CDR3 protein: CASSLGLLGPYGYTF; CDR3 DNA: TGCGCCAGCAGCTTAGGACTCCTCGGGCCCTATGGCTACACCTTC
V gene: TRBV7-9; D gene: TRBD1; clone size: -; J gene: TRBJ1-1; CDR3 protein: CASSLPHGDSGNTEAFF; CDR3 DNA: TGTGCCAGCAGCTTACCGCACGGGGACAGTGGGAACACTGAAGCTTTCTTT
V gene: TRBV7-9; D gene: -; clone size: -; J gene: TRBJ1-3; CDR3 protein: CASSLEAVSVNTIYF; CDR3 DNA: TGTGCCAGCAGCTTAGAGGCGGTCAGTGTAAACACCATATATTTT
V gene: TRBV29-1; D gene: -; clone size: few; J gene: TRBJ1-1; CDR3 protein: CSVDSGLVTEAFF; CDR3 DNA: TGCAGCGTGGACTCAGGGTTGGTCACTGAAGCTTTCTTT
V gene: TRBV3-1; D gene: -; clone size: many; J gene: TRBJ1-1; CDR3 protein: CASSRAGLPEAFF; CDR3 DNA: TGTGCCAGCAGCCGCGCGGGCCTTCCTGAAGCTTTCTTT
V gene: TRBV5-1; D gene: -; clone size: many; J gene: TRBJ1-1; CDR3 protein: CASSLDNGNTEAFF; CDR3 DNA: TGCGCCAGCAGCTTGGACAATGGGAACACTGAAGCTTTCTTT
V gene: TRBV18; D gene: -; clone size: many; J gene: TRBJ1-5; CDR3 protein: CASSPGGPLVQPQHF; CDR3 DNA: TGTGCCAGCTCACCGGGGGGGCCCTTGGTTCAGCCCCAGCATTTT
V gene: TRBV11-2; D gene: TRBD1; clone size: -; J gene: TRBJ2-3; CDR3 protein: CASSRLTGGGTDTQYF; CDR3 DNA: TGTGCCAGCAGCCGCCTGACAGGGGGCGGCACAGATACGCAGTATTTT
V gene: TRBV6-2/TRBV6-3; D gene: -; clone size: -; J gene: TRBJ2-2; CDR3 protein: CASSRGLMNTGELFF; CDR3 DNA: TGTGCCAGCAGTAGGGGACTCATGAACACCGGGGAGCTGTTTTTT
V gene: TRBV18; D gene: -; clone size: many; J gene: TRBJ2-7; CDR3 protein: CASSPNREQYF; CDR3 DNA: TGTGCCAGCTCTCCTAACCGCGAGCAGTACTTC
V gene: TRBV4-1; D gene: -; clone size: few; J gene: TRBJ2-3; CDR3 protein: CASSQESRITDTQYF; CDR3 DNA: TGCGCCAGCAGCCAAGAATCCAGGATAACAGATACGCAGTATTTT
V gene: TRBV20-1; D gene: -; clone size: -; J gene: TRBJ2-7; CDR3 protein: CSARLWQYEQYF; CDR3 DNA: TGCAGTGCTAGATTGTGGCAATACGAGCAGTACTTC
V gene: TRBV20-1; D gene: -; clone size: many; J gene: TRBJ2-7; CDR3 protein: CSVTRAGEFYEQYF; CDR3 DNA: TGCAGTGTGACGAGGGCAGGGGAGTTTTACGAGCAGTACTTC
V gene: TRBV5-8; D gene: -; clone size: -; J gene: TRBJ1-5; CDR3 protein: CASSLAAGRRNQPQHF; CDR3 DNA: TGTGCCAGCAGCTTGGCGGCGGGTCGGCGCAATCAGCCCCAGCATTTT
V gene: TRBV18; D gene: -; clone size: -; J gene: TRBJ2-4; CDR3 protein: CASSPETGPLNIQYF; CDR3 DNA: TGTGCCAGCTCACCAGAAACTGGACCCCTAAACATTCAGTACTTC
V gene: TRBV15; D gene: -; clone size: many; J gene: TRBJ1-5; CDR3 protein: CATSRVNQPQHF; CDR3 DNA: TGTGCCACCAGCAGAGTAAATCAGCCCCAGCATTTT
V gene: TRBV5-5; D gene: TRBD2; clone size: many; J gene: TRBJ2-3; CDR3 protein: CASSGGLAVDTQYF; CDR3 DNA: TGTGCCAGCAGCGGGGGACTAGCAGTAGATACGCAGTATTTT
V gene: TRBV20-1; D gene: -; clone size: -; J gene: TRBJ2-1; CDR3 protein: CSADREGSYNEQFF; CDR3 DNA: TGCAGTGCTGACAGGGAGGGTTCCTACAATGAGCAGTTCTTC
V gene: TRBV18; D gene: -; clone size: many; J gene: TRBJ1-2; CDR3 protein: CASSPEGRDYGYTF; CDR3 DNA: TGTGCCAGCTCACCAGAGGGACGGGACTATGGCTACACCTTC
V gene: TRBV2; D gene: TRBD1; clone size: few; J gene: TRBJ2-3; CDR3 protein: CASMGQNTDTQYF; CDR3 DNA: TGTGCCAGCATGGGACAGAACACAGATACGCAGTATTTT
V gene: TRBV2; D gene: -; clone size: many; J gene: TRBJ1-1; CDR3 protein: CASSGHKRTEAFF; CDR3 DNA: TGTGCCAGCAGTGGTCACAAGCGAACTGAAGCTTTCTTT
V gene: TRBV20-1; D gene: TRBD1; clone size: many; J gene: TRBJ2-7; CDR3 protein: CSAPGQGADEQYF; CDR3 DNA: TGCAGTGCTCCGGGACAGGGGGCAGACGAGCAGTACTTC
V gene: TRBV11-2; D gene: -; clone size: -; J gene: TRBJ1-4; CDR3 protein: CASSPDLYNEKLFF; CDR3 DNA: TGTGCCAGCAGCCCCGACCTGTATAATGAAAAACTGTTTTTT